In this sample, the clone carrying this TCR beta chain turned up once. What it binds is unknown. A junction end diverges from the germline sequence, so it may reflect a read error. This record comes from a study of T cell repertoires in cytomegalovirus infection. Overall study: Use of recently identified HLA-C-restricted and well-studied HLA-B-restricted CMV epitopes was part of the study. Both CMV infection and a matching HLA type were indicated by public TCR beta signatures. Study-wide findings and caveats: The ex vivo response showed dominance by HLA-C-restricted CMV-specific TCR beta clonotypes.

TCRdb reprocessed the reads via MiXCR and lists one record per CDR3 protein. The sample records hundreds of thousands of distinct CDR3 sequences, about 39% being singletons. This CDR3 contains 13 residues. Looked up from germline, CDR1 is DFQATT and CDR2 is SNEGSKA (reference sequence). The source of this sequence is a human donor in good health (CMV status not recorded). Some clones in this sample may be carry-over from other donors' samples. This specimen consisted of cultured PBMCs, obtained from culture after CMV antigen stimulation. The rearrangement uses TRBV20-1 and TRBJ2-1; 9 nucleotides line up with TRBD2. The CDR3 spells CSASPVAGVLDVF. CDR3 in DNA: TGCAGTGCTTCCCCCGTAGCGGGAGTCCTAGACGTCTTC.